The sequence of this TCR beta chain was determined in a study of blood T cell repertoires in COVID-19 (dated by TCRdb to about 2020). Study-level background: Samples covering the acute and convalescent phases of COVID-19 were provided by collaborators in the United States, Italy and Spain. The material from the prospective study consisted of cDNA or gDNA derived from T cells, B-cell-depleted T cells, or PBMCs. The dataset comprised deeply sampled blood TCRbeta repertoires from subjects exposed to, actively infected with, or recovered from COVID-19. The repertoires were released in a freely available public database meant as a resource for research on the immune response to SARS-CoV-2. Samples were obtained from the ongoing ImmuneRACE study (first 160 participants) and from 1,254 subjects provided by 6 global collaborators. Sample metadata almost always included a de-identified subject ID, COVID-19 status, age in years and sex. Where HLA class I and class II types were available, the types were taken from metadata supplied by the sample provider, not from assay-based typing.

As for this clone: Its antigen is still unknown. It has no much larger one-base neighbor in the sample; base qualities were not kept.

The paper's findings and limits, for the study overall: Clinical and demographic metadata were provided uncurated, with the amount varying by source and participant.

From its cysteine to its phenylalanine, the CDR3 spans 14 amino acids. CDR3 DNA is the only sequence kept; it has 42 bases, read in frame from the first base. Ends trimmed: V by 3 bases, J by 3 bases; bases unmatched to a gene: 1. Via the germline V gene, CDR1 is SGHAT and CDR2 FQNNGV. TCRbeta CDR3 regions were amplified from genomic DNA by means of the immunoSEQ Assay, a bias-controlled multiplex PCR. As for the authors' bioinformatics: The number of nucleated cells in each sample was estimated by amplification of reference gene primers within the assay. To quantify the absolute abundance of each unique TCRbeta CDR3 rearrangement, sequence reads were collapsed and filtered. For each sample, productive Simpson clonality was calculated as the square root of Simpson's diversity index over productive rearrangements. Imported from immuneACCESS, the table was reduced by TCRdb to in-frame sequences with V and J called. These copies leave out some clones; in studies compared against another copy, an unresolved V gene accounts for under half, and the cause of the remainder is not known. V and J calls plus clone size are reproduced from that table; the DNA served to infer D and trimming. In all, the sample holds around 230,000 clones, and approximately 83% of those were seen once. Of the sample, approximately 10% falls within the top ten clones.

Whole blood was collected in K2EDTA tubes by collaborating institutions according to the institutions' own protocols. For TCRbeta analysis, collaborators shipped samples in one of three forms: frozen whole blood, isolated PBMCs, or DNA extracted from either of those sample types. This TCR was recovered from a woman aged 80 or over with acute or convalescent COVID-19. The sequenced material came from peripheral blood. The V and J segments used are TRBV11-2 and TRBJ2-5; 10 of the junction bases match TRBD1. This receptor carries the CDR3 CASSLGQGKETQYF. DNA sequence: TGTGCCAGCAGCTTGGGACAGGGGAAAGAGACCCAGTACTTC.